This T cell receptor (beta chain) was documented in a study of blood T cell repertoires in COVID-19. Study context: Nucleic acid was either cDNA or gDNA, and it came from T cells, B-cell-depleted T cells, or PBMCs.

This CDR3 has 14 amino acids. V lost 5 bases to trimming and J lost 5 bases; unmatched junction nucleotides: 8. Looked up from germline, CDR1 is MRHNA and CDR2 is SNTAGT. Original processing methods: Nucleated cell number was recorded as an estimate derived from reference gene primer amplification. TCRdb's copy holds only in-frame clones and misses some; the assay was immunoSEQ multiplex PCR. The DNA was the basis for D and trimming; V, J and clone size are from that table. Of under 15,000 clones in the sample, about 80% are singletons; the top ten hold around 25%. The sequencing input was peripheral blood. This TCR came from a man aged 35 to 55 with active or convalescent COVID-19. The chain recombines TRBV6-4 with TRBJ2-5; 7 nucleotides align to TRBD1. The CDR3 is CASSPRTGGETQYF. CDR3 bases: TGTGCCAGCAGTCCGAGGACAGGCGGGGAGACCCAGTACTTC.